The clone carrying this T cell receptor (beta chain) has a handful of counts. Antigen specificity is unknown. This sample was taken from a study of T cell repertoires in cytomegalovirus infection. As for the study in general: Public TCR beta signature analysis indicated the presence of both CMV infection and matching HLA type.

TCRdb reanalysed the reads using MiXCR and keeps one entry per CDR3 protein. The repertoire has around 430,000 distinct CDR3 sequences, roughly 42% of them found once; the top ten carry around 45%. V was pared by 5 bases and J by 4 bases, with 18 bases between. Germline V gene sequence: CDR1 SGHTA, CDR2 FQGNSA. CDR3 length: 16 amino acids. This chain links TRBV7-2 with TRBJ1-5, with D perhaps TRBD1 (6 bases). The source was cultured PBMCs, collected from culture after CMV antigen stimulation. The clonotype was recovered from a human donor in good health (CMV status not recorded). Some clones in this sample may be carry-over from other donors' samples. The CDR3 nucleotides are TGTGCCAGCAGCCCGGGAGCTACAGGGAGTAATCAGCCCCAGCATTTT. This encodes CASSPGATGSNQPQHF.